Only a few counts were recorded for the clone carrying this T cell receptor beta chain. What it binds is unknown. These data are taken from a study of T cells after yellow fever vaccination. The CDR3 sequence is 14 residues long. The V gene lost 2 bases and the J gene lost 4 bases, with 11 bases spanning the gap. Germline CDR1 MNHNS, CDR2 SASEGT. The authors made TCR cDNA by 5'RACE template switching, adding a universal primer site and UMIs. TCRdb independently ran MiXCR on the 5' RACE reads; one entry per CDR3 protein. Of 150,000 to 200,000 distinct CDR3 sequences listed, 8% to 13% are singletons. Findings and caveats of the study: Faster peaking, at day 5 versus 15, marked a secondary response that was weaker. Most clones from primary vaccination resurfaced after the booster (96% CD4, more than 75% CD8).

This clonotype originated in a man between 18 and 35 years old who received the YFV17D yellow fever vaccine. The source material was CD8+ T cells sorted from PBMCs, sampled 15 days after the yellow fever booster vaccination. The rearrangement joins TRBV6-1 to TRBJ1-1; D not resolved. The CDR3 bases are TGTGCCAGCAGTGAATTGGGGAGTAGCACTGAAGCTTTCTTT. Protein: CASSELGSSTEAFF.